The 19 T cell receptor beta chains below all came from one sample that was sequenced in a study of PD-1 blockade in classical Hodgkin lymphoma. Patients all relapsed after autologous stem cell transplantation, and there was variation in brentuximab vedotin exposure. Assay used: immunoSEQ multiplex PCR; TCRdb lists only in-frame clones, some missing. The sample contains around 30,000 clones, approximately 70% of which appear only once. The source was peripheral blood mononuclear cells (PBMCs), collected before the second cycle of nivolumab. These receptors were taken from a human donor with classical Hodgkin lymphoma.

Comments on this clone: The sample contains more than one DNA sequence encoding this CDR3. The rearrangement uses TRBV6-5 and TRBJ2-1; 7 bases align to TRBD1. Germline V gene sequence: CDR1 MNHEY, CDR2 SVGAGI. This CDR3 has 15 residues. The V segment lost 0 bases and the J segment 4 bases; nucleotides outside the gene matches: 3. The CDR3 bases are TGTGCCAGCAGTTACTCGGGACAGCCGTACAATGAGCAGTTCTTC. Residues: CASSYSGQPYNEQFF.

J is TRBJ1-3 and V is TRBV7-9; TRBD1 agrees at 12 bases. The V gene's germline CDR1 is SEHNR and CDR2 FQNEAQ (reference sequence). This CDR3 has 15 amino acids. The V segment lost 5 bases and the J segment 3 bases; nucleotides outside the gene matches: 2. The CDR3, as DNA: TGTGCCAGCAGCGGGACAGGGGGCTATGGAAACACCATATATTTT. Residues: CASSGTGGYGNTIYF.

The chain combines TRBV7-2 with TRBJ2-6, with D maybe TRBD2 (5 bases). Germline V lookup: CDR1 SGHTA, CDR2 FQGNSA. The CDR3 length is 18 residues. V lost 6 bases and J lost 0, with 18 bases in between. CDR3 sequence (DNA): TGTGCCAGCAGTCGACGGGGTTTCGTGAACTCTGGGGCCAACGTCCTGACTTTC. Translating it yields CASSRRGFVNSGANVLTF.

This chain joins TRBV6-5 and TRBJ2-3; maybe TRBD1 (6 bases). The CDR3 loop spans 15 amino acids. In germline, CDR1 is MNHEY, CDR2 SVGAGI. The germline V and J ends were trimmed by 5 bases and 2 bases, with 14 bases remaining between them. The CDR3 region is CASSRAWGPTDTQYF. In nucleotides, the CDR3 is TGTGCCAGCAGTAGGGCATGGGGGCCCACAGATACGCAGTATTTT.

The chain has TRBV2 and TRBJ2-5; D may match TRBD1 or TRBD2 (5 bases each). Between the trimmed V and J ends, which lost 2 bases and 3 bases, there was a span of 13 bases. Germline lookup yields CDR1 SNHLY and CDR2 FYNNEI. The CDR3 has 15 residues. CDR3 loop: CASSELGTSEETQYF. CDR3 DNA: TGTGCCAGCAGTGAACTCGGGACGAGTGAAGAGACCCAGTACTTC.

In this sample, this clone turned up a few times. This chain joins TRBV29-1 and TRBJ2-5; D not resolved. The CDR3 totals 13 residues. CDR1 is SQVTM, CDR2 ANQGSEA, per germline. V lost 4 bases to trimming and J lost 5 bases, with 14 bases between them. CDR3 nucleotides: TGCAGCGTTGCCCGCGGTCTAATGGAGACCCAGTACTTC. Its translation is CSVARGLMETQYF.

The rearrangement joins TRBV7-2 to TRBJ2-5; D gene uncertain. Deletions cut 1 base from V and 7 bases from J, with 10 bases between. Germline lookup yields CDR1 SGHTA and CDR2 FQGNSA. The CDR3 consists of 13 residues. The CDR3 region is CASSLDLGGTQYF. The CDR3 DNA reads TGTGCCAGCAGCTTAGATCTAGGCGGGACCCAGTACTTC. Complete variable domain (other parts from reference TRBV7-2 and TRBJ2-5): GAGVSQSPSNKVTEKGKDVELRCDPISGHTALYWYRQSLGQGLEFLIYFQGNSAPDKSGLPSDRFSAERTGGSVSTLTIQRTQQEDSAVYLCASSLDLGGTQYFGPGTRLLVL.

The chain recombines TRBV9 with TRBJ2-1; perhaps TRBD1 as D (5 bases). The CDR3 is made up of 16 amino acids. Germline CDR1 SGDLS, CDR2 YYNGEE. The germline V and J ends were trimmed by 3 bases and 6 bases, with 19 bases remaining between them. CDR3 bases: TGTGCCAGCAGCGCTACCTCCGGCCAAGGGGTCAATGAGCAGTTCTTC. This encodes CASSATSGQGVNEQFF.

The genes are TRBV4-1 and TRBJ1-5; 7 nucleotides align to TRBD1. CDR3 length: 17 amino acids. Germline V gives CDR1 MGHRA, CDR2 YSYEKL. The J segment lost 12 bases and the V segment lost 0 bases, leaving 17 bases of the junction unmatched. The CDR3 nucleotides are TGCGCCAGCAGCCAAGATATCCGGACAGGCGCCCAACAGGGCCAGCATTTT. It is translated as CASSQDIRTGAQQGQHF.

This clone was recorded only once. CDR3 nucleotide sequence: TGTGCCAGCAGTACCAGGGACCGGGAAAAACTGTTTTTT. This gives the protein CASSTRDREKLFF. This chain links TRBV6-6 with TRBJ1-4, with a possible D match to TRBD1 (5 bases). CDR1 and CDR2 from the germline V gene are MNHNY and SVGAGI (reference sequence). This CDR3 spans 13 amino acids. V dropped 5 bases and J dropped 8 bases, with 12 bases sitting between them.

This chain uses TRBV9 with TRBJ2-6; TRBD1 is a possible D gene (6 bases). Looked up from germline, CDR1 is SGDLS and CDR2 is YYNGEE. Deletions cut 0 bases from V and 2 bases from J, with 21 bases between. The length of the CDR3 is 20 residues. The CDR3 loop is CASSVASWENKGAGANVLTF. The CDR3 DNA sequence: TGTGCCAGCAGCGTAGCTTCATGGGAAAACAAGGGGGCTGGGGCCAACGTCCTGACTTTC.

The rearrangement joins TRBV4-2 to TRBJ2-7, with 7 bases aligning to TRBD1. This CDR3 contains 14 residues. Unmatched junction bases numbered 6, after V lost 4 bases and J lost 3 bases. Looked up from germline, CDR1 is LGHNA and CDR2 is YNFKEQ. The CDR3 here is CASSPRTGYYEQYF. CDR3 coding DNA: TGTGCCAGCAGCCCGCGGACAGGTTACTACGAGCAGTACTTC.

V usage is TRBV4-1 and J usage is TRBJ2-1; D is uncertain. The CDR3 is made up of 14 amino acids. Trimming removed 1 base at V and 10 bases at J, with 14 bases between. CDR1 is MGHRA, CDR2 YSYEKL, per germline. CDR3 coding DNA: TGCGCCAGCAGCCAAGGATGGGCCCTCCCAGAGCAGTTCTTC. Translation gives CASSQGWALPEQFF.

J is TRBJ1-2 and V is TRBV18, with 10 bases that match TRBD1. Germline lookup yields CDR1 KGHSH and CDR2 LQKENI. This CDR3 region has 15 residues. The trim removed 4 bases at V and 2 bases at J, leaving 4 bases unmatched. CDR3 coding DNA: TGTGCCAGCTCACAAGACAGGGGGCTCAACTATGGCTACACCTTC. Translated, it gives CASSQDRGLNYGYTF.

The V and J genes are TRBV19 and TRBJ2-5; possibly TRBD2 for D (5 bases). Germline-derived CDR1 and CDR2 are LNHDA and SQIVND (reference sequence). Trimming cost V 4 bases and J 6 bases, with 15 bases left between them. This CDR3 spans 14 amino acids. The CDR3 here is CASSTLEGWKTQYF. CDR3 in DNA: TGTGCCAGTAGTACCCTCGAGGGTTGGAAGACCCAGTACTTC.

This chain uses TRBV18 with TRBJ1-1, with D uncertain. Trimming took 3 bases from V and 0 from J, leaving 14 bases between them. This CDR3 has 16 residues. Per germline, CDR1 KGHSH and CDR2 LQKENI. CDR3 DNA sequence: TGTGCCAGCTCACCGGCCCAGCCGGGGTTGAACACTGAAGCTTTCTTT. Translation gives CASSPAQPGLNTEAFF.

The V gene is TRBV21-1, the J gene TRBJ2-7; the DNA was not used to check the table's D call, TRBD2. TRBV21-1 is termed a pseudogene. The CDR3 extends over 16 amino acids. DNA of the CDR3: TGTGCCAGCAGCAAAGGACGGGACTCCTCCCTCTACGAGCAGTACTTC. Its protein is CASSKGRDSSLYEQYF.

This sequence joins TRBV9 and TRBJ2-7, with a weak D call TRBD2 (6 bases). This CDR3 spans 16 amino acids. Germline values: CDR1 SGDLS, CDR2 YYNGEE. V shed 4 bases and J shed 3 bases, with 20 bases lying between them. The CDR3 loop reads CASSQDPGVGVYEQYF. In nucleotides, the CDR3 is TGTGCCAGCAGCCAAGACCCGGGGGTAGGTGTCTACGAGCAGTACTTC.

This chain uses TRBV7-9 with TRBJ2-6; no reliable D call. Trimming removed 2 bases at V and 2 bases at J, with 16 bases between. Germline loops: CDR1 SEHNR, CDR2 FQNEAQ (reference sequence). This CDR3 contains 18 residues. Here the CDR3 reads CASSLKGSVAPGANVLTF. CDR3 DNA sequence: TGTGCCAGCAGCTTAAAGGGTTCGGTAGCCCCTGGGGCCAACGTCCTGACTTTC.